Following are 29 T cell receptor beta chains from one sample sequenced in a study of T cells in Graves' hyperthyroidism and ophthalmopathy. RNA transcripts provided the source from which TCR beta CDR3 regions were amplified. Initially, a first-round RT-PCR of the TCR CDR3 employed the HTBI primer set. From the multiplex PCR reads, TCRdb called clonotypes with MiXCR, one entry per CDR3 protein. The sample consists of around 660,000 distinct CDR3 sequences, over 40% of them appearing once. Specimen: peripheral blood or thyroid tissue (not recorded which). The receptors derive from an adult man with Graves' disease, either hyperthyroidism or ophthalmopathy (not recorded which).

This clonotype was recorded a few times. An end of the junction differs from the germline gene, which may be a read error. V gene TRBV7-7 combines with J gene TRBJ2-3; no firm D call. The CDR3 contains 14 residues. Germline loops: CDR1 SSHAT, CDR2 FNYEAQ (reference sequence). The CDR3 is CASSSQTLPDTQYF. Here the CDR3 DNA reads TGTGCTAGCAGCTCCCAGACTCTCCCAGATACGCAGTATTTT.

The rearrangement joins TRBV9 to TRBJ1-2, with D unclear. The CDR3 is 12 residues long. Germline V gives CDR1 SGDLS, CDR2 YYNGEE. V lost 5 bases and J 2 bases, leaving 7 bases between the germline ends. This CDR3 is CASRAANYGYTF. In DNA form, the CDR3 reads TGTGCCAGCAGGGCAGCCAACTATGGCTACACCTTC.

This clonotype was seen more than once but under ten times. This chain connects TRBV9 to TRBJ1-1; unclear D gene. Germline CDR1 and CDR2: SGDLS and YYNGEE. This CDR3 is 13 amino acids long. With 4 bases removed from V and 5 bases from J, the gap between germline ends came to 12 bases. The DNA of the CDR3 is TGTGCCAGCAGCCAAGCCGTTGGGACTGAAGCTTTCTTT. This translates into CASSQAVGTEAFF.

The chain joins TRBV2 to TRBJ1-1; 7 nucleotides agree with TRBD1. The J segment lost 4 bases and the V segment lost 8 bases, leaving 10 bases of the junction unmatched. This CDR3 contains 14 residues. From germline, CDR1 is SNHLY and CDR2 FYNNEI. The CDR3 DNA reads as TGTGCCAGCGCACGACAGGGCTTGGGCACTGAAGCTTTCTTT. This codes for CASARQGLGTEAFF.

This sequence joins TRBV6-5 and TRBJ2-5; the D is unclear. CDR1 MNHEY and CDR2 SVGAGI come from the germline V gene. The CDR3 length is 13 residues. V was trimmed by 5 bases and J by 4 bases, leaving 11 bases between them. CDR3 nucleotide sequence: TGTGCCAGCAGTCCCTTTGCGAGAGAGACCCAGTACTTC. It is translated as CASSPFARETQYF.

This clonotype is a singleton in its sample. This likely comes from a read error, as the CDR3 has no conserved phenylalanine or tryptophan at its end. In DNA, the CDR3 is TGTGCCAGCAGCGCTGCCCGGCGGGGGGAGTATGGCTACACCCTC. Translating gives CASSAARRGEYGYTL. The rearrangement joins TRBV9 to TRBJ1-2, with D possibly being TRBD1 (5 bases). V lost 3 bases, J lost 5 bases, and 17 bases lay in between. CDR1 is SGDLS and CDR2 is YYNGEE in the germline V gene. The CDR3 covers 15 residues.

Turning to this clonotype: Mismatch with germline at one junction end may stem from a read error. The chain is built from TRBV7-8 and TRBJ1-6; no clear D. CDR3 length: 13 amino acids. Germline V gives CDR1 SGHVS, CDR2 FQNEAQ. Here the CDR3 reads CASSVVPNSPLLF. DNA for the CDR3: TGTGCCAGCAGCGTAGTTCCCAATTCACCCCTCCTCTTT.

In this sample, this clonotype turned up many times. The genes are TRBV29-1 and TRBJ1-1; the match to TRBD1 covers 8 bases. V was pared by 4 bases and J by 5 bases, with 6 bases of the junction left unmatched. Germline loops: CDR1 SQVTM, CDR2 ANQGSEA. The length of the CDR3 is 13 residues. The CDR3 coding sequence is TGCAGCGTTGTTCAGGGGGCGTTTACTGAAGCTTTCTTT. Translation gives CSVVQGAFTEAFF.

This clonotype was detected only a few times. V and J are TRBV29-1 and TRBJ1-2; D unclear. CDR3 length: 12 residues. CDR1 is SQVTM and CDR2 is ANQGSEA in the germline V gene. V was pared by 7 bases and J by 1 base, with 10 bases between. The CDR3 reads CSGHLLNYGYTF. DNA of the CDR3: TGCAGCGGACACCTACTTAACTATGGCTACACCTTC.

V usage is TRBV30 and J usage is TRBJ2-2; D remains unclear. CDR1 is GTSNPN and CDR2 is SVGIG in the germline V gene (reference sequence). This CDR3 contains 10 residues. DNA for the CDR3: TGTACCCAAATGCACGGGGAGCTGTTTTTT. It is translated as CTQMHGELFF.

Note on this clonotype: A much larger clone lies one base from this, so it may be a read error. V gene TRBV25-1 combines with J gene TRBJ1-2; D unclear. With 9 bases removed from V and 4 bases from J, the gap between germline ends came to 12 bases. Germline CDR1 reads MGHDK; CDR2 reads SYGVNS. The CDR3 sequence is 12 residues long. CDR3 sequence reads: CASMGRFYGYTF. The CDR3 nucleotides are TGTGCCAGTATGGGCAGGTTCTATGGCTACACCTTC.

To note about this clonotype: A junction end diverges from the germline sequence, so it may reflect a read error. The chain has TRBV10-1 and TRBJ2-6, with 7 nucleotides matching TRBD1. This CDR3 contains 17 residues. Germline V gene sequence: CDR1 WNHNN, CDR2 SYGVQD (reference sequence). CDR3 sequence (DNA): TGTGCCAGCTCACCCAGACAGGGAAACTCTGGGGCCAACGTCCTGACTTTC. The encoded protein is CASSPRQGNSGANVLTF.

The sample holds many counts of this clonotype. The chain has TRBV20-1 and TRBJ1-1, with TRBD1 matching 8 bases. CDR3 size: 13 residues. In germline, CDR1 is DFQATT, CDR2 SNEGSKA (reference sequence). The junction had 4 bases not matched to a gene; V was cut back by 5 bases and J by 2 bases. The CDR3 reads CSAPDRANTEAFF. The CDR3 DNA reads as TGCAGTGCTCCGGACAGGGCCAACACTGAAGCTTTCTTT.

Of note for this clonotype: An end of the junction does not agree with germline; a read error may underlie this. V usage is TRBV2 and J usage is TRBJ1-1; D might be TRBD1 (6 bases). Germline assignment: CDR1 SNHLY and CDR2 FYNNEI. The CDR3 covers 12 residues. CDR3 DNA: TGTGTCAGCAGTGAAGGGGGAGTTGAAGCTTTCTTT. Its protein is CVSSEGGVEAFF.

This chain joins TRBV2 and TRBJ2-7; 16 positions agree with TRBD2. CDR3 length: 16 amino acids. The germline gives CDR1 SNHLY, CDR2 FYNNEI. The V segment lost 10 bases and the J segment 5 bases; nucleotides outside the gene matches: 11. Written as DNA, the CDR3 is TGTGCCATCCGCCGGGGACTAGCGGGAGGGAGCCACGAGCAGTACTTC. It is translated as CAIRRGLAGGSHEQYF.

This clonotype occurred many times. This chain links TRBV2 with TRBJ1-3, with 7 positions matching TRBD1. Trimming cost V 6 bases and J 3 bases; bases outside gene matches: 5. CDR3 size: 14 residues. CDR1 is SNHLY and CDR2 is FYNNEI in the germline V gene. The CDR3 DNA reads as TGTGCCAGCAGAAGTGGGGACAGTGGAAACACCATATATTTT. Translation: CASRSGDSGNTIYF.

CDR3 DNA: TGTGCCACCAGTGAGAGACAGTTTGACTATGGCTACACCTTC. As protein: CATSERQFDYGYTF. The genes are TRBV24-1 and TRBJ1-2; D may be TRBD1 (5 bases). The germline V and J ends were trimmed by 4 bases and 3 bases, with 11 bases remaining between them. The germline gives CDR1 KGHDR, CDR2 SFDVKD. The CDR3 is 14 amino acids.

This clonotype was seen at least ten times. This chain connects TRBV20-1 to TRBJ2-7; the D gene is possibly TRBD1 (6 bases). The CDR3 runs 14 residues. V was trimmed by 3 bases and J by 2 bases, leaving 14 bases between them. CDR1 is DFQATT, CDR2 SNEGSKA, per germline (reference sequence). The CDR3 spells CSASGGGGTYEQYF. CDR3 DNA: TGCAGTGCTAGCGGTGGGGGCGGAACCTACGAGCAGTACTTC.

About this clonotype itself: A much larger clone is a single base away; this may be a read error. The chain recombines TRBV19 with TRBJ2-5; D possibly corresponds to TRBD2 (6 bases). V gave up 4 bases and J gave up 9 bases, with 18 bases separating them. This CDR3 has 14 residues. Germline assignment: CDR1 LNHDA and CDR2 SQIVND (reference sequence). The CDR3 sequence is CASSTGPRWEAQYF. The CDR3 DNA reads as TGTGCCAGTAGTACGGGACCCAGATGGGAGGCCCAGTACTTC.

This clonotype occurred many times. The V call is TRBV10-1, the J call TRBJ2-7, with 9 bases matching TRBD1. Trimming removed 6 bases from V and 3 bases from J; junction bases left unmatched: 15. The CDR3 length is 17 residues. Germline-derived CDR1 and CDR2 are WNHNN and SYGVQD (reference sequence). The CDR3 DNA reads TGCGCCAGCAGGTACGACCGGCCGGGACAGGGTGGCTACGAGCAGTACTTC. This sequence encodes CASRYDRPGQGGYEQYF.

The V gene is TRBV24-1, the J gene TRBJ2-5, with D perhaps TRBD1 (6 bases). The germline V gene has CDR1 KGHDR and CDR2 SFDVKD. This CDR3 contains 14 residues. V was clipped by 5 bases and J by 3 bases, with 12 bases between them. CDR3 protein: CATSGRDIKETQYF. CDR3 bases: TGTGCCACCAGTGGCCGGGACATAAAAGAGACCCAGTACTTC.

The rearrangement links TRBV3-1 to TRBJ2-7; 10 nucleotides agree with TRBD2. The CDR3 is 16 residues long. V lost 0 bases, J lost 4 bases, and 6 bases stayed unmatched. Germline V gives CDR1 LGHDT, CDR2 YNNKEL (reference sequence). CDR3 bases: TGTGCCAGCAGCCAAGATAGCGGGAGGAGCATTTACGAGCAGTACTTC. Amino acid sequence: CASSQDSGRSIYEQYF.

This clonotype was recorded a few times. The J gene is TRBJ2-7, the V gene TRBV10-2; 7 bases line up with TRBD1. The V gene's germline CDR1 is WSHSY and CDR2 SAAADI. With 8 bases clipped from V and 0 bases from J, the junction kept 7 bases outside the gene matches. The CDR3 has 14 amino acids. The CDR3 is CASEIQGSSYEQYF. The CDR3 DNA reads as TGCGCCAGCGAGATACAGGGGAGCTCCTACGAGCAGTACTTC.

On this clonotype: One end of the junction varies from germline; a read error may be responsible. V is TRBV20-1 and J is TRBJ2-7, with D possibly TRBD1 on 5 matching bases. CDR1 and CDR2 from the germline V gene are DFQATT and SNEGSKA (reference sequence). The CDR3 sequence is 13 residues long. In nucleotides, the CDR3 is TGCAGTGCCCTAAAAGACAGCTCCTACGAGCAGTGCTTC. It translates to CSALKDSSYEQCF.

CDR3 sequence (DNA): TGTGCCAGCAGCCTACCGGGACAGGAACCACAAGAGACCCAGTACTTC. As protein: CASSLPGQEPQETQYF. The V call is TRBV2, the J call TRBJ2-5; 8 nucleotides agree with TRBD1. There are 16 residues in the CDR3. Germline V gives CDR1 SNHLY, CDR2 FYNNEI. The V segment lost 6 bases and the J segment 2 bases; nucleotides outside the gene matches: 11.

The V gene is TRBV24-1, the J gene TRBJ2-3; D not certain. This CDR3 is built from 14 residues. Germline CDR1 KGHDR, CDR2 SFDVKD. The V end was cut by 2 bases, the J end by 2 bases, with 7 bases between. DNA of the CDR3: TGTGCCACCAGTGATTCGGTGATCACAGATACGCAGTATTTT. This codes for CATSDSVITDTQYF.

This chain links TRBV20-1 with TRBJ2-5; 13 bases agree with TRBD2. J gave up 4 bases and V 4 bases, and 6 bases lay outside the gene matches. CDR3 length equals 15 residues. CDR1 DFQATT and CDR2 SNEGSKA come from the germline V gene (reference sequence). CDR3 sequence: CSATGTSGEGETQYF. The DNA of the CDR3 is TGCAGTGCTACGGGGACTAGCGGGGAAGGAGAGACCCAGTACTTC.

In the case of this clonotype: This could be a read error, since a much larger clone is one nucleotide away. V is TRBV7-3 and J is TRBJ2-7; TRBD2 matches 8 bases. Germline V lookup: CDR1 SGHTA, CDR2 FQGTGA. CDR3 length equals 14 residues. CDR3 sequence: CASSPPGGPYGQYF. For the CDR3, the DNA is TGTGCCAGCAGCCCCCCGGGGGGGCCGTACGGGCAGTACTTC.

This clonotype has only one observation. A much larger clone is a single base away; this may be a read error. The V and J genes are TRBV29-1 and TRBJ2-5, with TRBD1 identical over 8 bases. CDR1 is SQVTM and CDR2 is ANQGSEA in the germline V gene. The V gene end was trimmed by 8 bases and the J gene end by 4 bases; junction bases not matched to a gene: 12. The CDR3 has 14 residues. The CDR3 nucleotides are TGCAGCAGGGCAGCCGGGACAGGCAGAGAGACCCAGTACTTC. This encodes CSRAAGTGRETQYF.